One and the same sample provided the 32 T cell receptor beta chains below, sequenced in a study of blood T cell repertoires in COVID-19. Assay used: immunoSEQ multiplex PCR; TCRdb lists only in-frame clones, some missing. The repertoire holds about 140,000 clones, with 70% to 90% as singletons. Specimen: peripheral blood. The receptors shown here come from an older woman with acute or convalescent COVID-19.

This rearrangement joins TRBV4-1 to TRBJ2-2; a possible D gene is TRBD1 (6 bases). V was clipped by 0 bases and J by 5 bases, with 13 bases between them. In germline, CDR1 is MGHRA, CDR2 YSYEKL. The CDR3 consists of 16 residues. CDR3 sequence (DNA): TGCGCCAGCAGCCAAGATCAGGGGATGAGGACCGGGGAGCTGTTTTTT. It encodes CASSQDQGMRTGELFF.

V is TRBV4-2 and J is TRBJ1-4; TRBD1 agrees at 10 bases. The CDR3 has 17 amino acids. The V gene's germline CDR1 is LGHNA and CDR2 YNFKEQ. Trimming removed 0 bases from V and 7 bases from J; junction bases left unmatched: 8. The chain's CDR3 is CASSQDPGQGMSEKLFF. Written as DNA, the CDR3 is TGTGCCAGCAGCCAAGATCCGGGACAGGGGATGAGTGAAAAACTGTTTTTT.

The chain recombines TRBV19 with TRBJ1-2; D not resolved. The CDR3 is made up of 13 amino acids. Germline CDR1 and CDR2: LNHDA and SQIVND (reference sequence). The V and J ends lost 4 bases and 4 bases respectively, with 10 bases between them. In DNA form, the CDR3 reads TGTGCCAGTAGTACGACGGGAATCTATGGCTACACCTTC. Protein sequence: CASSTTGIYGYTF. The whole variable domain, remainder taken from reference TRBV19 and TRBJ1-2, is DGGITQSPKYLFRKEGQNVTLSCEQNLNHDAMYWYRQDPGQGLRLIYYSQIVNDFQKGDIAEGYSVSREKKESFPLTVTSAQKNPTAFYLCASSTTGIYGYTFGSGTRLTVV.

CDR3 nucleotide sequence: TGTGCCAGCAGCTTAGGGCGGGTCGGAAAACTGTTTTTT. Its translation: CASSLGRVGKLFF. This chain joins TRBV5-6 and TRBJ1-4; no clear D gene. Germline V gives CDR1 SGHDT, CDR2 YYEEEE. Trimming left V 2 bases short and J 10 bases short, with 12 bases between. This CDR3 has 13 amino acids. Full variable domain (rest looked up from reference TRBV5-6 and TRBJ1-4): DAGVTQSPTHLIKTRGQQVTLRCSPKSGHDTVSWYQQALGQGPQFIFQYYEEEERQRGNFPDRFSGHQFPNYSSELNVNALLLGDSALYLCASSLGRVGKLFFGSGTQLSVL.

This chain uses TRBV18 with TRBJ2-6; possible D gene TRBD1, 6 bases. The CDR3 has 17 amino acids. Germline V CDR1 and CDR2: KGHSH, LQKENI. Trimming removed 4 bases from V and 0 bases from J, with 13 bases in between. The chain's CDR3 is CASSQKTGISGANVLTF. CDR3 sequence (DNA): TGTGCCAGCTCACAAAAGACAGGAATCTCTGGGGCCAACGTCCTGACTTTC. Full variable domain (missing parts from reference TRBV18 and TRBJ2-6): NAGVMQNPRHLVRRRGQEARLRCSPMKGHSHVYWYRQLPEEGLKFMVYLQKENIIDESGMPKERFSAEFPKEGPSILRIQQVVRGDSAAYFCASSQKTGISGANVLTFGAGSRLTVL.

The chain carries TRBV12-3 or TRBV12-4 and TRBJ1-4; maybe TRBD1 (5 bases). The CDR3 runs to 13 residues. Trimming shortened V by 4 bases and J by 8 bases, and 11 bases separated the two germline ends. The CDR3 DNA reads as TGTGCCAGCAGTTATCAGGGTTGGGAAAAACTGTTTTTT. Its protein is CASSYQGWEKLFF.

CDR3: CASSYSPTADVNGYTF. The DNA for the CDR3 is TGTGCCAGCAGTTACAGTCCGACAGCTGACGTGAATGGCTACACCTTC. This chain joins TRBV6-2 or TRBV6-3 and TRBJ1-2, with a possible D match to TRBD1 (5 bases). The CDR3 is 16 residues long. V dropped 2 bases and J dropped 6 bases, with 19 bases sitting between them. Germline V gives CDR1 MNHEY, CDR2 SVGEGT.

This clone has a handful of counts. The J gene is TRBJ2-3, the V gene TRBV7-9, with TRBD1 matching 7 bases. This CDR3 has 15 amino acids. Germline assignment: CDR1 SEHNR and CDR2 FQNEAQ (reference sequence). V shed 7 bases and J 3 bases; nucleotides not matched to a gene: 10. CDR3 protein: CASTTWPGGTDTQYF. The CDR3 region has the DNA TGTGCCAGCACCACTTGGCCAGGGGGAACAGATACGCAGTATTTT.

This clone was seen more than once but under ten times. The chain employs TRBV3-1 (or the pseudogene TRBV3-2) and TRBJ1-5, with 7 bases that match TRBD1. The ends lost 1 base at V and 6 bases at J; junction bases unmatched: 9. CDR1 LGHDT and CDR2 YNNKEL come from the germline V gene (reference sequence). The CDR3 is 16 amino acids. The CDR3 spells CASSQGGGGRAQPQHF. The CDR3 nucleotides read TGTGCCAGCAGCCAAGGAGGAGGGGGCAGAGCTCAGCCCCAGCATTTT.

This clone was counted once. V gene TRBV11-3 combines with J gene TRBJ2-2; D is ambiguous. Germline V gives CDR1 SGHNT, CDR2 YENEEA. The CDR3 covers 11 residues. The germline V and J ends were trimmed by 5 bases and 7 bases, with 5 bases remaining between them. The CDR3 DNA follows: TGTGCCAGCAGCCAGATCGGGGAGCTGTTTTTT. It is translated as CASSQIGELFF. Drawing the rest from reference TRBV11-3 and TRBJ2-2, the complete variable domain is EAGVVQSPRYKIIEKKQPVAFWCNPISGHNTLYWYLQNLGQGPELLIRYENEEAVDDSQLPKDRFSAERLKGVDSTLKIQPAELGDSAVYLCASSQIGELFFGEGSRLTVL.

This clone was picked up one time. CDR3 residues: CASTQSPGQGLEEQYF. The CDR3 coding sequence is TGTGCCAGCACCCAAAGTCCGGGACAGGGTTTGGAGGAGCAGTACTTC. The gene calls are TRBV9 and TRBJ2-7; 9 positions agree with TRBD1. The ends lost 6 bases at V and 7 bases at J; junction bases unmatched: 17. The CDR3 sequence is 16 residues long. Germline-derived CDR1 and CDR2 are SGDLS and YYNGEE.

This clone was detected only once. The V and J genes are TRBV30 and TRBJ2-2, with TRBD2 matching over 7 bases. The V gene's germline CDR1 is GTSNPN and CDR2 SVGIG (reference sequence). The CDR3 spans 14 residues. With V trimmed by 3 bases and J by 6 bases, 7 bases remained unmatched. In DNA, the CDR3 is TGTGCCTGGAGCGGGGACCGGGGGGCCGGGGAGCTGTTTTTT. Translated, it gives CAWSGDRGAGELFF.

This chain joins TRBV10-1 and TRBJ1-5; TRBD1 aligns across 7 bases. CDR3 length: 16 residues. V shed 1 base, J shed 0 bases, and the junction held 3 bases outside the gene matches. Looked up from germline, CDR1 is WNHNN and CDR2 is SYGVQD (reference sequence). The CDR3 DNA reads TGCGCCAGCAGTGAGTGGGACAGTGATAGCAATCAGCCCCAGCATTTT. Amino acid sequence: CASSEWDSDSNQPQHF.

The chain couples TRBV19 to TRBJ2-5; TRBD2 aligns across 13 bases. The V gene end was trimmed by 5 bases and the J gene end by 5 bases; junction bases not matched to a gene: 14. This CDR3 comprises 18 residues. The germline gives CDR1 LNHDA, CDR2 SQIVND (reference sequence). CDR3 sequence: CASSERTSGGPLGETQYF. In DNA, the CDR3 is TGTGCCAGTAGTGAGCGGACTAGCGGGGGCCCCCTCGGTGAGACCCAGTACTTC.

The chain links TRBV5-6 to TRBJ2-3, with D possibly matching TRBD1 (6 bases). Trimming cost V 4 bases and J 3 bases, with 27 bases left between them. This CDR3 region has 19 residues. Germline V gene data show CDR1 as SGHDT and CDR2 as YYEEEE. Written as DNA, the CDR3 is TGTGCCAGCAGCCCCTATAAAAGGGGCACAGGGTACGGTACAGATACGCAGTATTTT. Protein product: CASSPYKRGTGYGTDTQYF.

This clone was seen a single time. This chain connects TRBV6-5 to TRBJ1-1; 7 bases agree with TRBD1. The CDR3 covers 13 residues. V shed 10 bases, J shed 4 bases, and the junction held 9 bases outside the gene matches. Germline V CDR1 and CDR2: MNHEY, SVGAGI. CDR3 sequence reads: CAIMGQRITEAFF. The CDR3 nucleotides read TGTGCCATCATGGGACAGAGGATCACTGAAGCTTTCTTT.

The DNA for the CDR3 is TGTGCCAGCTCATTAGGTGAGGGTGAGCAGTTCTTC. Protein sequence: CASSLGEGEQFF. The chain couples TRBV18 to TRBJ2-1; D might be TRBD2 (5 bases). The germline V and J ends were trimmed by 5 bases and 9 bases, with 11 bases remaining between them. The CDR3 has 12 residues. Germline CDR1 and CDR2: KGHSH and LQKENI.

The rearrangement uses TRBV6-4 and TRBJ1-2; the D gene is possibly TRBD1 (5 bases). Germline loops: CDR1 MRHNA, CDR2 SNTAGT. Trimming cost V 0 bases and J 7 bases, with 9 bases left between them. There are 13 residues in the CDR3. In DNA, the CDR3 is TGTGCCAGCAGTGACTCGGGGGGAACTGGCTACACCTTC. Translated, it gives CASSDSGGTGYTF.

The chain combines TRBV7-3 with TRBJ1-1; 7 nucleotides agree with TRBD1. After removal of 5 bases from V and 6 bases from J, the junction contained 6 bases not matched to a gene. This CDR3 has 13 amino acids. Germline V gives CDR1 SGHTA, CDR2 FQGTGA. The CDR3, as DNA: TGTGCCAGCAGCCGAGGACAGGACGCTGAAGCTTTCTTT. It translates to CASSRGQDAEAFF.

The chain carries TRBV19 and TRBJ1-1, with D possibly matching TRBD1 (5 bases). This CDR3 has 14 amino acids. Germline values: CDR1 LNHDA, CDR2 SQIVND (reference sequence). V lost 6 bases and J lost 0, with 11 bases in between. CDR3 amino acids: CASRTDLMNTEAFF. The CDR3 nucleotides are TGTGCCAGTAGGACAGACCTCATGAACACTGAAGCTTTCTTT.

The CDR3 protein is CASNRASGGYGYTF. Here the CDR3 DNA reads TGTGCCAGCAATAGGGCTTCGGGGGGGTATGGCTACACCTTC. The rearrangement links TRBV6-5 to TRBJ1-2; D is perhaps TRBD1 (5 bases). The CDR3 contains 14 residues. Germline V gives CDR1 MNHEY, CDR2 SVGAGI. Trimming left V 7 bases short and J 5 bases short, with 17 bases between.

The chain links TRBV2 to TRBJ1-4; tentatively, D is TRBD1 (6 bases). Germline lookup yields CDR1 SNHLY and CDR2 FYNNEI. The CDR3 extends over 14 amino acids. V dropped 4 bases and J dropped 7 bases, with 13 bases sitting between them. This CDR3 is CASSGQEQLEKLFF. In nucleotides, the CDR3 is TGTGCCAGCAGTGGACAGGAACAACTTGAAAAACTGTTTTTT.

The chain links TRBV19 to TRBJ2-2; 12 bases are a match to TRBD2. Trimming cost V 5 bases and J 5 bases; bases outside gene matches: 9. This CDR3 has 17 amino acids. CDR1 and CDR2 (germline): LNHDA, SQIVND (reference sequence). CDR3 coding DNA: TGTGCCAGTAGTCCCCGGCTAGCGGGGGGGCCGACCGGGGAGCTGTTTTTT. It is translated as CASSPRLAGGPTGELFF.

The gene calls are TRBV7-2 and TRBJ1-6; D not certain. CDR1 is SGHTA and CDR2 is FQGNSA in the germline V gene. CDR3 length: 15 residues. Trimming stripped 1 base from V and 2 bases from J, with 6 bases between. This CDR3 reads CASSLDGTYNSPLHF. CDR3 in DNA: TGTGCCAGCAGCTTAGACGGGACCTATAATTCACCCCTCCACTTT.

This sequence joins TRBV3-1 (or the pseudogene TRBV3-2) and TRBJ1-1; no clear D. The germline V gene encodes CDR1 LGHDT and CDR2 YNNKEL (reference sequence). V was pared by 0 bases and J by 8 bases, with 10 bases between. The CDR3 length is 13 residues. CDR3 sequence (DNA): TGTGCCAGCAGCCAAGAATGGACTTCCGAAGCTTTCTTT. Its protein is CASSQEWTSEAFF.

This clone was seen a few times. This rearrangement joins TRBV7-9 to TRBJ1-5; perhaps TRBD1 as D (6 bases). CDR3 length: 17 amino acids. Between the trimmed V and J ends, which lost 5 bases and 2 bases, there was a span of 19 bases. Germline V CDR1 and CDR2: SEHNR, FQNEAQ (reference sequence). CDR3 region: CASSRGGTGLGNQPQHF. The CDR3, as DNA: TGTGCCAGCAGCCGGGGGGGAACAGGGTTAGGCAATCAGCCCCAGCATTTT.

This sequence joins TRBV19 and TRBJ1-3, with 7 bases aligning to TRBD1. V shed 6 bases and J 3 bases; nucleotides not matched to a gene: 8. CDR3 length: 15 amino acids. The V gene's germline CDR1 is LNHDA and CDR2 SQIVND (reference sequence). The chain's CDR3 is CASRRQGGYGNTIYF. The DNA for the CDR3 is TGTGCCAGTAGGAGACAGGGAGGTTATGGAAACACCATATATTTT.

V and J are TRBV4-2 and TRBJ2-1; perhaps TRBD2 as D (5 bases). CDR3 length: 14 residues. Germline assignment: CDR1 LGHNA and CDR2 YNFKEQ. Trimming cost V 0 bases and J 9 bases, with 12 bases left between them. CDR3 loop: CASSQEWERSEQFF. CDR3 nucleotides: TGTGCCAGCAGCCAAGAGTGGGAGCGGTCTGAGCAGTTCTTC.

V and J are TRBV30 and TRBJ1-2, with a tentative D call TRBD1 (6 bases). Looked up from germline, CDR1 is GTSNPN and CDR2 is SVGIG (reference sequence). The CDR3 contains 12 residues. Trimming shortened V by 4 bases and J by 8 bases, and 14 bases separated the two germline ends. CDR3 loop: CAWNEGVGGYTF. The CDR3 DNA follows: TGTGCCTGGAACGAGGGGGTCGGAGGCTACACCTTC. Drawing the rest from reference TRBV30 and TRBJ1-2, the complete variable domain is SQTIHQWPATLVQPVGSPLSLECTVEGTSNPNLYWYRQAAGRGLQLLFYSVGIGQISSEVPQNLSASRPQDRQFILSSKKLLLSDSGFYLCAWNEGVGGYTFGSGTRLTVV.

This clone was seen only a few times. J is TRBJ2-1 and V is TRBV11-3; TRBD2 matches at 11 bases. Germline V gene data show CDR1 as SGHNT and CDR2 as YENEEA. The trim removed 5 bases at V and 4 bases at J, leaving 13 bases unmatched. The CDR3 is 18 amino acids. DNA of the CDR3: TGTGCCAGCAGCCCCCGACCGACTAGCGGGGCTCATTACAATGAGCAGTTCTTC. Translated, it gives CASSPRPTSGAHYNEQFF.

CDR3 nucleotides: TGTGCCTGGACAGGACAGTATAATTCACCCCTCCACTTT. This encodes CAWTGQYNSPLHF. This sequence joins TRBV30 and TRBJ1-6; D may be TRBD1 (6 bases). The V and J ends lost 4 bases and 4 bases respectively, with 8 bases between them. This CDR3 is 13 amino acids long. Looked up from germline, CDR1 is GTSNPN and CDR2 is SVGIG (reference sequence).

The chain recombines TRBV12-3 or TRBV12-4 with TRBJ1-1, with a possible D match to TRBD1 (5 bases). V lost 7 bases and J lost 5, with 11 bases in between. This CDR3 comprises 12 residues. The CDR3 DNA is TGTGCCAGCAAGGTGGGGGGAACTGAAGCTTTCTTT. Protein product: CASKVGGTEAFF.